These 8 T cell receptor beta chains originate from one sample sequenced in a study of graft-versus-host responses after intestinal transplantation. The repertoire was sequenced with immunoSEQ multiplex PCR; TCRdb's copy has only in-frame clones and lacks some. The sample includes 6,500 to 9,000 clones, over 90% seen only once; the top ten take around 1.9%. The specimen comprised PBMCs, sampled 11 days after intestinal transplantation. The receptors stem from a human patient who received an intestinal transplant, so some T cells may come from the graft donor.

CDR3: CASSPIQGINYGYTF. In DNA, the CDR3 is TGTGCCAGCAGCCCCATACAGGGTATTAACTATGGCTACACCTTC. This chain connects TRBV5-6 to TRBJ1-2; tentative D call: TRBD1 (6 bases). CDR1 and CDR2 from the germline V gene are SGHDT and YYEEEE. Trimming shortened V by 4 bases and J by 1 base, and 14 bases separated the two germline ends. The length of the CDR3 is 15 residues.

For this clone: Germline and junction disagree at one end, which may indicate a read error. The V gene is TRBV11-2, the J gene TRBJ2-3; TRBD2 aligns across 10 bases. CDR1 is SGHAT, CDR2 FQNNGV, per germline. This CDR3 spans 16 amino acids. The CDR3, as DNA: TGTGCCAACAGCTTCTCTAGCGGGAGCCCCACGGATACGCAGTATTTT. Protein sequence: CANSFSSGSPTDTQYF.

The rearrangement links TRBV30 to TRBJ1-1; 8 positions agree with TRBD1. This CDR3 is 12 amino acids long. V lost 7 bases and J lost 11; bases outside the gene matches: 12. CDR1 and CDR2 (germline): GTSNPN, SVGIG (reference sequence). The CDR3 DNA reads as TGTGCCTTGGGACAGGTCCGGCCCATGGCTTTCTTT. This encodes CALGQVRPMAFF.

The rearrangement joins TRBV28 to TRBJ2-7, with 9 bases that match TRBD1. Germline assignment: CDR1 MDHEN and CDR2 SYDVKM. The CDR3 runs 16 residues. J lost 0 bases, V lost 6 bases, and 9 bases had no gene match. As DNA, the CDR3 is TGTGCCAGCAGCCCCAGCCAGACAGGGGGCTCCTACGAGCAGTACTTC. Protein product: CASSPSQTGGSYEQYF.

V usage is TRBV9 and J usage is TRBJ2-3; 8 bases are shared with TRBD2. This CDR3 region has 14 residues. V was clipped by 3 bases and J by 4 bases; unmatched bases: 4. The germline V gene has CDR1 SGDLS and CDR2 YYNGEE. Here the CDR3 DNA reads TGTGCCAGCAGCGCCGACGGGGGGGCAGATACGCAGTATTTT. This gives the protein CASSADGGADTQYF.

V and J are TRBV15 and TRBJ1-1; D remains unclear. Deletions cut 0 bases from V and 1 base from J, with 9 bases between. The CDR3 is 15 amino acids. Looked up from germline, CDR1 is LNHNV and CDR2 is YYDKDF (reference sequence). Written as DNA, the CDR3 is TGTGCCACCAGCAGAGATCGTGGCAGGAACACTGAAGCTTTCTTT. Protein: CATSRDRGRNTEAFF.

V usage is TRBV7-9 and J usage is TRBJ2-7; D remains unclear. The CDR3 sequence is 13 residues long. Trimming shortened V by 5 bases and J by 3 bases, and 11 bases separated the two germline ends. The germline V gene has CDR1 SEHNR and CDR2 FQNEAQ (reference sequence). The CDR3 DNA follows: TGTGCCAGCAGCAGAGACACCGGCTACGAGCAGTACTTC. Translation gives CASSRDTGYEQYF.

This rearrangement joins TRBV29-1 to TRBJ2-7, with D unclear. The germline CDR1 and CDR2 sequences are SQVTM and ANQGSEA. Trimming removed 2 bases from V and 0 bases from J, with 11 bases in between. There are 14 residues in the CDR3. The CDR3 DNA is TGCAGCGTTGAAAGCCGCGACACCTCCTACGAGCAGTACTTC. Translation: CSVESRDTSYEQYF.